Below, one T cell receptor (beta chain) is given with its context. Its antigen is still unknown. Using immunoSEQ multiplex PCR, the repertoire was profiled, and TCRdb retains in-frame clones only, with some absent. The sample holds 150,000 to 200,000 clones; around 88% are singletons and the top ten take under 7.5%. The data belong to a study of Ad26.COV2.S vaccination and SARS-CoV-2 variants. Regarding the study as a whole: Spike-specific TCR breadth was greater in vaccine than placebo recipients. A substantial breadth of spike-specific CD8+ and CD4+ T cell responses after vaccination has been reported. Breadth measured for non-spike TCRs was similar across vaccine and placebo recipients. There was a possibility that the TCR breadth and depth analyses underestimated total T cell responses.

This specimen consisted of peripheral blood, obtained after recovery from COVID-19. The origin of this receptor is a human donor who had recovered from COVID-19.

The chain's CDR3 is CAGTGERNEQFF. CDR3 DNA sequence: TGTGCCGGGACAGGGGAGAGAAATGAGCAGTTCTTC. V is TRBV2 and J is TRBJ2-1; 10 nucleotides agree with TRBD1. This CDR3 is 12 amino acids long. The junction had 5 bases not matched to a gene; V was cut back by 11 bases and J by 7 bases. Germline CDR1 SNHLY, CDR2 FYNNEI.